The text below deals with one TCR beta chain. What it binds is not known. Other nucleotide sequences in the sample specify the same CDR3. The CDR3 consists of 13 residues. Trimming left V 0 bases short and J 8 bases short, with 10 bases between. CDR1 is SQVTM, CDR2 ANQGSEA, per germline. The sample originates from a study of cytomegalovirus exposure and HLA in healthy donors. Whole-study results and caveats: Presence/absence results assume similar sequencing depth per donor, which may not hold. A later analysis revealed that TCR association rates differed between HLA loci, peaking at DRB1 and bottoming out at HLA-C. Segments of the TCR beta V type were, in most cases, productive about 90% or about 30% of the time in an earlier analysis. Versus the approximately 720-donor mean, an Asian-associated ancestry cluster reportedly showed fewer N-insertions in a later analysis.

Amplification used 60 Vbeta primers and 13 Jbeta primers. Generated by immunoSEQ multiplex PCR, the TCRdb table keeps only in-frame clones and is missing some. This sample's table reports under 60,000 clones. The sequenced material came from PBMCs. The receptor was isolated from a woman aged 25 to 39 in good health and CMV-seropositive. This sequence joins TRBV29-1 and TRBJ1-4; perhaps TRBD1 as D (5 bases). Written as DNA, the CDR3 is TGCAGCGTTGAAGAGGGGAAGGGGGAAAAACTGTTTTTT. This sequence encodes CSVEEGKGEKLFF.